Included here is one TCR beta chain sequence, with context. Its specificity is unknown. The data belong to a study of cytomegalovirus exposure and HLA in healthy donors. This CDR3 comprises 13 residues. Trimming cost V 0 bases and J 3 bases, with 7 bases left between them. The germline gives CDR1 SGHNT, CDR2 YYREEE (reference sequence). PCR was performed using 60 Vbeta and 13 Jbeta primers. The protocol was immunoSEQ multiplex PCR, while the TCRdb copy is restricted to in-frame clones and leaves out a portion. The table lists about 110,000 clones, 76% of them singletons. Study outcomes and limitations: Upon later analysis, HLA-associated TCR beta chains proved more clonally expanded than other, equally common chains.

The genes are TRBV5-4 and TRBJ2-7; TRBD2 might be the D (5 bases). Source material: PBMCs. The TCR originated in a woman in her fifties or sixties in good health and CMV-seropositive. Here the CDR3 DNA reads TGTGCCAGCAGCTTGGAAGAGGGCTACGAGCAGTACTTC. Protein: CASSLEEGYEQYF.